This T cell receptor (beta chain) stems from a study of vaccination and CD4 T cells after COVID-19. Study at large: Post-COVID draws followed diagnosis by a median 101 days (range 35 to 161).

A single record per CDR3 protein comes from TCRdb applying MiXCR to the PCR reads. The sample carries tens of thousands of distinct CDR3 sequences, 45% to 60% recorded once. Germline CDR1 and CDR2: KGHDR and SFDVKD. The CDR3 loop spans 14 amino acids. The V gene end was trimmed by 3 bases and the J gene end by 4 bases; junction bases not matched to a gene: 4. PCR tests turned positive between March and December 2020, before US Alpha, Beta and Delta variants. The sequences come from CD4+ T cells from blood, collected before SARS-CoV-2 vaccination. The chain combines TRBV24-1 with TRBJ1-1; 7 bases align to TRBD1. The TCR comes from a human donor who had recovered from COVID-19. CDR3 protein: CATSDNRDSTEAFF. CDR3 nucleotide sequence: TGTGCCACCAGTGATAACCGGGACAGCACTGAAGCTTTCTTT.